These 10 T cell receptor beta chains share one sample of origin, sequenced in a study of blood T cell repertoires in COVID-19. The assay was immunoSEQ multiplex PCR, and TCRdb's table has in-frame clones only and misses some. The repertoire holds about 220,000 clones, with roughly 80% as singletons. Sequences were obtained from peripheral blood. Every receptor here comes from a woman in her sixties or seventies with acute or convalescent COVID-19.

The rearrangement links TRBV5-4 to TRBJ1-6; TRBD1 agrees at 8 bases. The CDR3 contains 14 residues. Trimming took 2 bases from V and 10 from J; bases not matched to a gene: 5. Germline V CDR1 and CDR2: SGHNT, YYREEE (reference sequence). CDR3 loop: CASSFRQGQSPLHF. The CDR3 DNA is TGTGCCAGCAGCTTCAGACAGGGGCAGTCACCCCTCCACTTT.

The genes are TRBV29-1 and TRBJ1-1; TRBD1 matches 9 bases. V lost 6 bases to trimming and J lost 0 bases; unmatched junction nucleotides: 14. Germline V gene data show CDR1 as SQVTM and CDR2 as ANQGSEA. The CDR3 consists of 17 residues. The CDR3 here is CSVLGRLDRGLNTEAFF. DNA of the CDR3: TGCAGCGTGCTAGGGCGTCTGGACAGGGGATTGAACACTGAAGCTTTCTTT. Full variable domain (missing parts from reference TRBV29-1 and TRBJ1-1): SAVISQKPSRDICQRGTSLTIQCQVDSQVTMMFWYRQQPGQSLTLIATANQGSEATYESGFVIDKFPISRPNLTFSTLTVSNMSPEDSSIYLCSVLGRLDRGLNTEAFFGQGTRLTVV.

This chain joins TRBV6-5 and TRBJ1-1; D ambiguous. The CDR3 length is 12 residues. CDR1 and CDR2 from the germline V gene are MNHEY and SVGAGI. V lost 7 bases to trimming and J lost 0 bases, with 6 bases between them. The CDR3 spells CASKPMNTEAFF. For the CDR3, the DNA is TGTGCCAGCAAGCCCATGAACACTGAAGCTTTCTTT.

This chain links TRBV10-3 with TRBJ1-2; TRBD1 is a possible D gene (5 bases). Trimming took 0 bases from V and 9 from J, leaving 11 bases between them. CDR3 size: 13 residues. CDR1 ENHRY and CDR2 SYGVKD come from the germline V gene. In DNA, the CDR3 is TGTGCCATCAGTGAGTCGGTTGGGGGGAGCTACACCTTC. Its translation: CAISESVGGSYTF.

J is TRBJ2-2 and V is TRBV5-4, with D unclear. V gave up 1 base and J gave up 9 bases, with 13 bases separating them. There are 14 residues in the CDR3. Per germline, CDR1 SGHNT and CDR2 YYREEE (reference sequence). The CDR3 DNA reads as TGTGCCAGCAGCTTGTCTGGAGTCGAATGGGAGCTGTTTTTT. It encodes CASSLSGVEWELFF.

This clone was seen a handful of times. Written as DNA, the CDR3 is TGTGCCAGCAGACGTTGGACTAGCGGGGCCGGGGAGCTGTTTTTT. Amino acid sequence: CASRRWTSGAGELFF. The genes are TRBV2 and TRBJ2-2; 12 bases are shared with TRBD2. The germline V gene encodes CDR1 SNHLY and CDR2 FYNNEI. CDR3 length: 15 amino acids. V lost 6 bases to trimming and J lost 6 bases; unmatched junction nucleotides: 5.

The chain's CDR3 is CALTTYSAKNIQYF. Here the CDR3 DNA reads TGTGCCCTCACCACGTACAGCGCCAAAAACATTCAGTACTTC. The chain carries TRBV30 and TRBJ2-4, with unresolved D. This CDR3 region has 14 residues. V dropped 8 bases and J dropped 1 base, with 15 bases sitting between them. Germline lookup yields CDR1 GTSNPN and CDR2 SVGIG (reference sequence).

This clone was counted a few times. The chain has TRBV6-1 and TRBJ1-2, with TRBD1 identical over 8 bases. V lost 0 bases to trimming and J lost 5 bases; unmatched junction nucleotides: 11. Looked up from germline, CDR1 is MNHNS and CDR2 is SASEGT. CDR3 length: 17 residues. CDR3 loop: CASSEAAGGPSLYGYTF. In nucleotides, the CDR3 is TGTGCCAGCAGTGAAGCGGCAGGGGGCCCTAGCCTATATGGCTACACCTTC.

The rearrangement links TRBV4-2 to TRBJ1-3; TRBD1 matches 7 bases. The CDR3 extends over 14 amino acids. Per germline, CDR1 LGHNA and CDR2 YNFKEQ. V lost 0 bases, J lost 7 bases, and 3 bases stayed unmatched. CDR3 bases: TGTGCCAGCAGCCAAGAGCAGGGGGAGAACACCATATATTTT. This sequence encodes CASSQEQGENTIYF.

The rearrangement links TRBV5-5 to TRBJ2-5; 8 bases agree with TRBD2. CDR1 is SGHKS, CDR2 YYEKEE, per germline (reference sequence). The J segment lost 4 bases and the V segment lost 4 bases, leaving 15 bases of the junction unmatched. The CDR3 runs to 17 residues. The CDR3 region has the DNA TGTGCCAGCAGCCCCACGTGGGGCGGGGGGCCGTCAGAGACCCAGTACTTC. This encodes CASSPTWGGGPSETQYF.